This T cell receptor beta chain derives from a study of technical replicates of blood from a few donors. Libraries were prepared by immunoSEQ multiplex PCR; TCRdb keeps only in-frame clonotypes and omits some of them. This sample has around 14,000 clones; 84% occur once, and the top ten carry approximately 10%. The CDR3 extends over 15 amino acids. Trimming took 1 base from V and 7 from J, leaving 14 bases between them. Looked up from germline, CDR1 is SGHAT and CDR2 is FQNNGV. The sequence was obtained from a human donor in good health. This sequence joins TRBV11-2 and TRBJ2-1; the D is unclear. The sequencing sample was made of PBMCs. The CDR3 DNA reads as TGTGCCAGCAGCTTAGTGGTCTCCTCCGAGAATGAGCAGTTCTTC. It encodes CASSLVVSSENEQFF.